What follows are 18 T cell receptor beta chains derived from one specimen sequenced in a study of blood T cell repertoires in COVID-19. The repertoire was sequenced with immunoSEQ multiplex PCR; TCRdb's copy has only in-frame clones and lacks some. Here the sample spans some 11,000 clones, 73% being singletons. Material for sequencing was peripheral blood. Every receptor here comes from a human donor in a cohort sampled during active COVID-19.

This clone came up a few times. This chain's CDR3 is CASSLGQSLREQYF. For the CDR3, the DNA is TGTGCCAGCAGCTTGGGGCAGTCCCTAAGAGAGCAGTACTTC. The chain joins TRBV7-9 to TRBJ2-7; maybe TRBD1 (5 bases). The V gene's germline CDR1 is SEHNR and CDR2 FQNEAQ (reference sequence). The CDR3 contains 14 residues. Between the trimmed V and J ends, which lost 3 bases and 7 bases, there was a span of 16 bases.

V usage is TRBV10-2 and J usage is TRBJ2-7, with 10 bases identical to TRBD2. The J segment lost 2 bases and the V segment lost 2 bases, leaving 3 bases of the junction unmatched. The length of the CDR3 is 15 residues. CDR1 and CDR2 (germline): WSHSY, SAAADI. Written as DNA, the CDR3 is TGCGCCAGCAGTGAGGAGCGGGGGGGCCCCTACGAGCAGTACTTC. As protein: CASSEERGGPYEQYF.

This chain uses TRBV5-1 with TRBJ2-2; TRBD1 agrees at 10 bases. The CDR3 is made up of 15 amino acids. Trimming at V came to 3 bases and at J to 7 bases, leaving 6 bases not matched to a gene. CDR1 and CDR2 from the germline V gene are SGHRS and YFSETQ. The CDR3 loop reads CASSSGTGVGGELFF. The CDR3 DNA reads TGCGCCAGCAGCTCCGGGACAGGGGTAGGCGGGGAGCTGTTTTTT.

The chain has TRBV11-2 and TRBJ2-7, with TRBD1 matching 7 bases. V shed 5 bases, J shed 4 bases, and the junction held 5 bases outside the gene matches. Germline V gene data show CDR1 as SGHAT and CDR2 as FQNNGV. The CDR3 spans 13 residues. CDR3 DNA sequence: TGTGCCAGCAGCCGGGACAGAATATACGAGCAGTACTTC. Translation gives CASSRDRIYEQYF.

The V and J genes are TRBV12-5 and TRBJ2-1, with TRBD1 matching over 8 bases. V lost 1 base, J lost 7 bases, and 0 bases stayed unmatched. CDR3 length: 13 amino acids. Germline CDR1 and CDR2: LGHNT and FRNRAP. CDR3 sequence reads: CASGLDRGNEQFF. In DNA, the CDR3 is TGTGCTAGTGGTTTGGACAGGGGGAATGAGCAGTTCTTC.

The rearrangement uses TRBV24-1 and TRBJ2-3; tentatively, D is TRBD2 (6 bases). Trimming pared 5 bases from V and 1 base from J, leaving 6 bases between. The CDR3 covers 13 residues. The germline gives CDR1 KGHDR, CDR2 SFDVKD. CDR3 DNA: TGTGCCACCAGTGCGGGGGGCACAGATACGCAGTATTTT. Translating gives CATSAGGTDTQYF.

CDR3 sequence (DNA): TGCGCCAGCAGCCAAGTTCGGACAGGGAGTTTCACAGATACGCAGTATTTT. The encoded protein is CASSQVRTGSFTDTQYF. V usage is TRBV4-1 and J usage is TRBJ2-3; 8 nucleotides agree with TRBD1. The trim removed 1 base at V and 2 bases at J, leaving 8 bases unmatched. This CDR3 has 17 amino acids. Per germline, CDR1 MGHRA and CDR2 YSYEKL.

The chain couples TRBV30 to TRBJ1-1; D possibly corresponds to TRBD1 (5 bases). The CDR3 consists of 13 residues. V was trimmed by 1 base and J by 1 base, leaving 7 bases between them. Looked up from germline, CDR1 is GTSNPN and CDR2 is SVGIG (reference sequence). For the CDR3, the DNA is TGTGCCTGGAGTGCACAGGCGAACACTGAAGCTTTCTTT. It codes for CAWSAQANTEAFF.

This chain links TRBV5-1 with TRBJ1-6, with a weak D call TRBD1 (6 bases). Trimming removed 4 bases at V and 10 bases at J, with 24 bases between. Germline CDR1 and CDR2: SGHRS and YFSETQ. The length of the CDR3 is 17 residues. The DNA of the CDR3 is TGCGCCAGCAGCGGAGGACTTACGGGACAAGGCGGCTCACCCCTCCACTTT. The encoded protein is CASSGGLTGQGGSPLHF.

A single count supports this clone. The CDR3 sequence is CASSLKSDNSPLHF. The CDR3 DNA reads as TGTGCCAGCTCACTTAAAAGCGACAATTCACCCCTCCACTTT. This sequence joins TRBV18 and TRBJ1-6; no clear D gene. Trimming took off 4 bases at V and 7 bases at J, with 11 bases between the two ends. This CDR3 has 14 amino acids. The germline V gene encodes CDR1 KGHSH and CDR2 LQKENI.

Here the CDR3 DNA reads TGTGCCAGCAGCTTAGGGTTACAGGTCCGAAAGACCCAGTACTTC. It specifies CASSLGLQVRKTQYF. The chain employs TRBV7-2 and TRBJ2-5, with a tentative D call TRBD1 (5 bases). With 1 base removed from V and 6 bases from J, the gap between germline ends came to 15 bases. Germline-derived CDR1 and CDR2 are SGHTA and FQGNSA. The CDR3 contains 15 residues.

V usage is TRBV29-1 and J usage is TRBJ2-1; 12 positions match TRBD2. With V trimmed by 6 bases and J by 4 bases, 10 bases remained unmatched. The CDR3 extends over 16 amino acids. Germline V gene lookup returns CDR1 SQVTM and CDR2 ANQGSEA. In DNA, the CDR3 is TGCAGCGTGACTAGCGGGAGCCCTCCTTTATACAATGAGCAGTTCTTC. Its translation: CSVTSGSPPLYNEQFF.

The chain is built from TRBV11-2 and TRBJ2-4; TRBD2 agrees at 7 bases. Trimming took 2 bases from V and 0 from J; bases not matched to a gene: 13. CDR3 length: 19 amino acids. CDR1 is SGHAT, CDR2 FQNNGV, per germline. This CDR3 reads CASSLFAGVLWKAKNIQYF. In nucleotides, the CDR3 is TGTGCCAGCAGCTTATTCGCGGGGGTGTTGTGGAAAGCCAAAAACATTCAGTACTTC. The variable domain in full, with the rest retrieved from reference TRBV11-2 and TRBJ2-4, is EAGVAQSPRYKIIEKRQSVAFWCNPISGHATLYWYQQILGQGPKLLIQFQNNGVVDDSQLPKDRFSAERLKGVDSTLKIQPAKLEDSAVYLCASSLFAGVLWKAKNIQYFGAGTRLSVL.

Turning to this clone: The final CDR3 position lacks the conserved phenylalanine or tryptophan, pointing to a likely read error. No DNA is shown, since the ends of the CDR3 on it are uncertain; the CDR3 is the one TCRdb lists. The CDR3 spells CASSSQTGQLQI. The chain couples TRBV3-1 (or the pseudogene TRBV3-2) to TRBJ2-7; whether TRBD1, the table's D call, matches the DNA was not checked. The CDR3 is made up of 12 amino acids, end residues included. Germline V gene lookup returns CDR1 LGHDT and CDR2 YNNKEL (reference sequence).

A single count supports this clone. The chain employs TRBV4-1 and TRBJ2-3, with D possibly TRBD2 on 6 matching bases. V lost 4 bases, J lost 3 bases, and 11 bases lay in between. The germline gives CDR1 MGHRA, CDR2 YSYEKL. This CDR3 is built from 14 residues. CDR3 protein: CASSRDFGTDTQYF. In nucleotides, the CDR3 is TGCGCCAGCAGCCGGGACTTCGGAACAGATACGCAGTATTTT.

This chain links TRBV12-3 or TRBV12-4 with TRBJ2-7; D perhaps matches TRBD1 (5 bases). The CDR3 runs 13 residues. Trimming pared 5 bases from V and 3 bases from J, leaving 11 bases between. In nucleotides, the CDR3 is TGTGCCAGCAGTATGGACAATTACTACGAGCAGTACTTC. Protein: CASSMDNYYEQYF.

CDR3 nucleotides: TGTGCCAGCAGTTCGGGAGAGAATCAGCCCCAGCATTTT. It is translated as CASSSGENQPQHF. The chain has TRBV28 and TRBJ1-5, with D uncertain. This CDR3 comprises 13 residues. V gave up 4 bases and J gave up 4 bases, with 8 bases separating them. From germline, CDR1 is MDHEN and CDR2 SYDVKM. Full variable domain (outside the CDR3, taken from reference TRBV28 and TRBJ1-5): DVKVTQSSRYLVKRTGEKVFLECVQDMDHENMFWYRQDPGLGLRLIYFSYDVKMKEKGDIPEGYSVSREKKERFSLILESASTNQTSMYLCASSSGENQPQHFGDGTRLSIL.

This clone has only a few counts. The CDR3, as DNA: TGTGCCAGCAGCTTGGATGCGGGGCGCGACAATCAGCCCCAGCATTTT. This sequence encodes CASSLDAGRDNQPQHF. The chain joins TRBV5-6 to TRBJ1-5, with D perhaps matching TRBD1 (5 bases). In germline, CDR1 is SGHDT, CDR2 YYEEEE. The CDR3 covers 16 residues. Trimming took 0 bases from V and 3 from J, leaving 13 bases between them.